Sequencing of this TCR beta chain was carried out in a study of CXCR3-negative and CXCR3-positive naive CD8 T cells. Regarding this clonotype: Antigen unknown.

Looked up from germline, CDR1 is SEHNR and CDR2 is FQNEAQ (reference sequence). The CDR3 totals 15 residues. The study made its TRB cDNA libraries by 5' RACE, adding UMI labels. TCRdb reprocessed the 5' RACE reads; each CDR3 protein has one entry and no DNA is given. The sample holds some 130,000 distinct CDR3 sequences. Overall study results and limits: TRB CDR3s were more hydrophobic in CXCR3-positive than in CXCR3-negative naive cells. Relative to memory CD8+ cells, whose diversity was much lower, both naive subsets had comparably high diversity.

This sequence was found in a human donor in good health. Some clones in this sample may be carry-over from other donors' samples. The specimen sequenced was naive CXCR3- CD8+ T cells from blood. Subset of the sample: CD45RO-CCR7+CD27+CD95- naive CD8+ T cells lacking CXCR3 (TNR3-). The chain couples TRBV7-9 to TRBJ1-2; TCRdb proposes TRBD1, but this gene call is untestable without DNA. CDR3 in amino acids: CASSSLSGTNYGYTF.